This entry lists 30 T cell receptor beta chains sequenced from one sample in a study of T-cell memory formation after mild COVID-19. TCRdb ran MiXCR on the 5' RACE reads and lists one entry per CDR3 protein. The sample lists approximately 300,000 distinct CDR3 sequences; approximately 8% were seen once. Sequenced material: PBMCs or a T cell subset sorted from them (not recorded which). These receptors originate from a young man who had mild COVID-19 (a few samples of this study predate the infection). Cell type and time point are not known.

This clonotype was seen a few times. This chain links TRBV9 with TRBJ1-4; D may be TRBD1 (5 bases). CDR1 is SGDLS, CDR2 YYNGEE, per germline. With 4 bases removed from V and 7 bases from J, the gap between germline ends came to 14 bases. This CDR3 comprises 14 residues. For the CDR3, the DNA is TGTGCCAGCAGCCCCCGGGACGGCGGTGAAAAACTGTTTTTT. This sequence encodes CASSPRDGGEKLFF.

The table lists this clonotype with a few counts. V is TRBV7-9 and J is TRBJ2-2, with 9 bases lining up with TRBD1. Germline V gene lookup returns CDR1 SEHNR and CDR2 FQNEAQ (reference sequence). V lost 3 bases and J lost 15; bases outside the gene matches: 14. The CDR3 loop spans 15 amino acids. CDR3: CASSFFSPGQGVLFF. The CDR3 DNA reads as TGTGCCAGCAGCTTTTTCTCACCGGGACAGGGTGTTTTGTTTTTT.

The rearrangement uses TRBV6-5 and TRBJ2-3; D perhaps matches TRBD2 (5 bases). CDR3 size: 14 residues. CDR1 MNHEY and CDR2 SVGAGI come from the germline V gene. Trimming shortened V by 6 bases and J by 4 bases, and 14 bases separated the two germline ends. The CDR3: CASRHGLRADTQYF. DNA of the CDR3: TGTGCCAGCAGACACGGGTTGAGGGCAGATACGCAGTATTTT.

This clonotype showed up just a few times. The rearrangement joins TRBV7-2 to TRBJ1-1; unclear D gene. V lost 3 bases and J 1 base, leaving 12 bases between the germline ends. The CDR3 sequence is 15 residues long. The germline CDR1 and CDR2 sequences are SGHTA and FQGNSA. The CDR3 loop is CASSLRREGNTEAFF. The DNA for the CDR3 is TGTGCCAGCAGCTTGAGGAGGGAGGGGAACACTGAAGCTTTCTTT.

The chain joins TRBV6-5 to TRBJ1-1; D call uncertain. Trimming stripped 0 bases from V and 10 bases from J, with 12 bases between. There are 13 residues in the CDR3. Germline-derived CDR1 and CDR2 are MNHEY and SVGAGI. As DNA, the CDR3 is TGTGCCAGCAGTTACTCGCGGCGGGAAAGAGCTTTCTTT. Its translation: CASSYSRRERAFF.

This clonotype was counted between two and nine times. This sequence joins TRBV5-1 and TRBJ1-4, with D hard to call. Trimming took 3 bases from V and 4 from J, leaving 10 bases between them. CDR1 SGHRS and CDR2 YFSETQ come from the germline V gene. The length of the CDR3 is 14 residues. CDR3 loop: CASSSGDLNEKLFF. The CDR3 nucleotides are TGCGCCAGCAGCTCAGGAGACCTTAATGAAAAACTGTTTTTT.

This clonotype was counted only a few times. CDR3 in DNA: TGTGCCAGCAGCCCGATTAGGGACGGAGACTACGAGCAGTACTTC. Protein: CASSPIRDGDYEQYF. The chain couples TRBV7-2 to TRBJ2-7; D could derive from TRBD1 or TRBD2 (5 bases each). Between the trimmed V and J ends, which lost 5 bases and 3 bases, there was a span of 17 bases. The CDR3 has 15 amino acids. The germline CDR1 and CDR2 sequences are SGHTA and FQGNSA.

The CDR3 DNA reads TGTGCCAGCAGCTTATATAGGGGGCTCGGCGAGCAGTACTTC. Amino acid sequence: CASSLYRGLGEQYF. The chain employs TRBV7-9 and TRBJ2-7, with 7 bases lining up with TRBD1. V was clipped by 2 bases and J by 6 bases; unmatched bases: 7. Germline V gene lookup returns CDR1 SEHNR and CDR2 FQNEAQ (reference sequence). The CDR3 loop spans 14 amino acids.

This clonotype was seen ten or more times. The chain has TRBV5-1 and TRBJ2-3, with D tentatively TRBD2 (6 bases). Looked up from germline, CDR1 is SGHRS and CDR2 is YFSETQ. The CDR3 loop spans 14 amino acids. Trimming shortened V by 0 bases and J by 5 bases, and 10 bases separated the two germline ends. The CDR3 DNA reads TGCGCCAGCAGCTTGGGACTAGACAAAGATACGCAGTATTTT. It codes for CASSLGLDKDTQYF.

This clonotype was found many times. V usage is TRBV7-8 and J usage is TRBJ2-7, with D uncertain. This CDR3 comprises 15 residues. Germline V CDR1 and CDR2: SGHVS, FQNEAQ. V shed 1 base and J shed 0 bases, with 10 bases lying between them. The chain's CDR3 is CASSLVTLSSYEQYF. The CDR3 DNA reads TGTGCCAGCAGCTTAGTGACTTTGAGCTCCTACGAGCAGTACTTC.

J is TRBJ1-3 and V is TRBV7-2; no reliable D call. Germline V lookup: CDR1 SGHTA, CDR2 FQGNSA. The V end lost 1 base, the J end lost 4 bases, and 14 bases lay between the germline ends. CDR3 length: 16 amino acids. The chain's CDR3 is CASSLDRNAGGNTIYF. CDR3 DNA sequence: TGTGCCAGCAGCTTAGATAGGAACGCCGGGGGAAACACCATATATTTT.

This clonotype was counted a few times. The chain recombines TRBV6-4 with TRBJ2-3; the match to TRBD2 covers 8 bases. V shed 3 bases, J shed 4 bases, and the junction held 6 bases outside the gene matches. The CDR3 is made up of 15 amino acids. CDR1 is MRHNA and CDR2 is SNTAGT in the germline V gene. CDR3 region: CASSDGAGASDTQYF. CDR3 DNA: TGTGCCAGCAGTGATGGAGCGGGGGCTTCAGATACGCAGTATTTT.

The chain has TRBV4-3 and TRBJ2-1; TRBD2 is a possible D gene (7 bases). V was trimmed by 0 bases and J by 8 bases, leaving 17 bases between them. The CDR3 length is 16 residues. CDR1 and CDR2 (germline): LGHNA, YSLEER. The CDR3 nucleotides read TGCGCCAGCAGCCAAGATAGGGGGGGCGCTCAGCATGAGCAGTTCTTC. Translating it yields CASSQDRGGAQHEQFF.

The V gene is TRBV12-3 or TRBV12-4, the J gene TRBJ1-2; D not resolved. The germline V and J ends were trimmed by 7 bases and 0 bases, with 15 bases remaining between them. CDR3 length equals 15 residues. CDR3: CASTPRGGTNYGYTF. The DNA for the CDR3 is TGTGCCAGCACCCCCCGAGGAGGGACTAACTATGGCTACACCTTC.

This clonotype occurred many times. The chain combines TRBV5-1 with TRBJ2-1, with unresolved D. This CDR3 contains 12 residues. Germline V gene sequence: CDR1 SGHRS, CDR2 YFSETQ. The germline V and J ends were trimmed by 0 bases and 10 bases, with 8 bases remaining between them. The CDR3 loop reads CASSLDSREQFF. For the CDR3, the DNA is TGCGCCAGCAGCTTGGATAGCCGGGAGCAGTTCTTC.

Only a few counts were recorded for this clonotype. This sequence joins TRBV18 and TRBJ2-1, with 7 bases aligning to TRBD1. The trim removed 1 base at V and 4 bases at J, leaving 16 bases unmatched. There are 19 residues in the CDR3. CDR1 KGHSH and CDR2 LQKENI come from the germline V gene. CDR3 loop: CASSPRQGLGVDGYNEQFF. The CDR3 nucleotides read TGTGCCAGCTCACCACGACAGGGTTTAGGGGTGGACGGTTACAATGAGCAGTTCTTC.

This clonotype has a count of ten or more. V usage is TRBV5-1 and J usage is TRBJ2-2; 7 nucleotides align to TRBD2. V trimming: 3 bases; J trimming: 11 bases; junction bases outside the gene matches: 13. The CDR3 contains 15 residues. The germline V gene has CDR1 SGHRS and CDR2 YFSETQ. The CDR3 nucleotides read TGCGCCAGCAGCTCTATCCGGGGGGACCGGGGAGAGCTGTTTTTT. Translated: CASSSIRGDRGELFF. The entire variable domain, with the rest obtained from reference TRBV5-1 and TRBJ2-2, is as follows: KAGVTQTPRYLIKTRGQQVTLSCSPISGHRSVSWYQQTPGQGLQFLFEYFSETQRNKGNFPGRFSGRQFSNSRSEMNVSTLELGDSALYLCASSSIRGDRGELFFGEGSRLTVL.

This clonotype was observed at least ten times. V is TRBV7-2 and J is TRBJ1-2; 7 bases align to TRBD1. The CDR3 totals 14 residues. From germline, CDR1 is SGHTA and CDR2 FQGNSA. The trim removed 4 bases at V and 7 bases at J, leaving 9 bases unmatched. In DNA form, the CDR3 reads TGTGCCAGCAGCTACCCCGACAGGGTTCGTGGCTACACCTTC. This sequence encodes CASSYPDRVRGYTF.

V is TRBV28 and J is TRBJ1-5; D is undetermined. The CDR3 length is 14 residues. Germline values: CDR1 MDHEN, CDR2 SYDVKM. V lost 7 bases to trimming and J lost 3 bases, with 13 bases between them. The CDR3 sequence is CASIPISLNQPQHF. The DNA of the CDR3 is TGTGCCAGCATTCCCATCAGCCTCAATCAGCCCCAGCATTTT. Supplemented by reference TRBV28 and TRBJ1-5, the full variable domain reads DVKVTQSSRYLVKRTGEKVFLECVQDMDHENMFWYRQDPGLGLRLIYFSYDVKMKEKGDIPEGYSVSREKKERFSLILESASTNQTSMYLCASIPISLNQPQHFGDGTRLSIL.

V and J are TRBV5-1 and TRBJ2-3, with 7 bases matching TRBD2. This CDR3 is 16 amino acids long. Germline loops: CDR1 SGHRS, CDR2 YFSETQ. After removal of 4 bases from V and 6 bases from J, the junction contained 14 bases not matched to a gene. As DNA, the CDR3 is TGCGCCAGCAGCGACCTTTCGAGCGGGGTTTCCGATACGCAGTATTTT. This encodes CASSDLSSGVSDTQYF.

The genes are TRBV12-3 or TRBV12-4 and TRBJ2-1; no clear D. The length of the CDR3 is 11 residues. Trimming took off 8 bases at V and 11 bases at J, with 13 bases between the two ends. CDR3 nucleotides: TGTGCCAGCCTTGCCCGGACCAAGCAGTTCTTC. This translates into CASLARTKQFF.

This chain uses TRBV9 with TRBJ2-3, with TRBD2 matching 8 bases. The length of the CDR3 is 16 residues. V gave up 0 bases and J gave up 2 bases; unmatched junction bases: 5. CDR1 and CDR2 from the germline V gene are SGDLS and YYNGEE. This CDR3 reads CASSVVRGGYTDTQYF. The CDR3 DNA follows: TGTGCCAGCAGCGTAGTTCGGGGGGGTTACACAGATACGCAGTATTTT.

CDR3 DNA: TGTGCCAGCAGCCTATCTGGACAGGGCCCCACAGATACGCAGTATTTT. Protein: CASSLSGQGPTDTQYF. The V gene is TRBV5-6, the J gene TRBJ2-3, with 8 bases matching TRBD1. Trimming took 4 bases from V and 2 from J; bases not matched to a gene: 9. Looked up from germline, CDR1 is SGHDT and CDR2 is YYEEEE. The CDR3 runs 16 residues.

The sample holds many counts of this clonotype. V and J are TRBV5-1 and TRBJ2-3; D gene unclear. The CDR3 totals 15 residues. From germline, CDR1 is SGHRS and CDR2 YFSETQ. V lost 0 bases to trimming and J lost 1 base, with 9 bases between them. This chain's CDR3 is CASSLAGWGTDTQYF. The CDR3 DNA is TGCGCCAGCAGCTTGGCCGGGTGGGGCACAGATACGCAGTATTTT.

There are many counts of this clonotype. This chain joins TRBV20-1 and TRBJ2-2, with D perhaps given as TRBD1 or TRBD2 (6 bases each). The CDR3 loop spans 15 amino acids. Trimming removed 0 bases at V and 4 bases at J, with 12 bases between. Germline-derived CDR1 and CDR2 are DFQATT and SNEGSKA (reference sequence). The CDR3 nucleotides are TGCAGTGCTAGAGATGGGGGGCTTAGCACCGGGGAGCTGTTTTTT. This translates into CSARDGGLSTGELFF.

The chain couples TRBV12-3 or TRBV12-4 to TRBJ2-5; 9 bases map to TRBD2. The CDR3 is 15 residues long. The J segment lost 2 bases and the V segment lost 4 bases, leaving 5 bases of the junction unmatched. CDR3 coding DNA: TGTGCCAGCAGTTCCCTAGCGGGGAGGCAAGAGACCCAGTACTTC. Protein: CASSSLAGRQETQYF.

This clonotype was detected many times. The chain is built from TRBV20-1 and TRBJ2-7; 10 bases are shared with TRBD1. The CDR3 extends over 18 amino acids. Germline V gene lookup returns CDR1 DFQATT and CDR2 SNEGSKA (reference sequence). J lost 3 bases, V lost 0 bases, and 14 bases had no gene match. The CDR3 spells CSARDDGLGQGPLYEQYF. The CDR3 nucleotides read TGCAGTGCTAGAGATGACGGTTTGGGACAGGGGCCCCTCTACGAGCAGTACTTC.

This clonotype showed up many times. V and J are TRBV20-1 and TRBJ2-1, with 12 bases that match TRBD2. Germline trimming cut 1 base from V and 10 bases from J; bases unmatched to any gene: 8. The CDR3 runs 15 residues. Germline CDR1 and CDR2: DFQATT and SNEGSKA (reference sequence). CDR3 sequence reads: CSARVGTSGPGEQFF. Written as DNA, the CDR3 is TGCAGTGCTAGAGTGGGGACTAGCGGGCCAGGGGAGCAGTTCTTC.

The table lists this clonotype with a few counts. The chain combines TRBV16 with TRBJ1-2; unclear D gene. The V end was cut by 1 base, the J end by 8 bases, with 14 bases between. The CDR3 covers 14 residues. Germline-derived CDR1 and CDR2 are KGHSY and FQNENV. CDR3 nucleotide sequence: TGTGCCAGCAGCCAATTCAACGGGCTGGGAGGCTACACCTTC. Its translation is CASSQFNGLGGYTF.

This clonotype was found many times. The CDR3 loop is CASSRAAGAGRHEQYF. CDR3 in DNA: TGTGCCAGCAGTCGGGCCGCGGGGGCTGGTAGGCACGAGCAGTACTTC. The chain uses TRBV6-2 or TRBV6-3 and TRBJ2-7; maybe TRBD2 (7 bases). CDR3 size: 16 residues. Trimming cost V 5 bases and J 5 bases, with 22 bases left between them. CDR1 MNHEY and CDR2 SVGEGT come from the germline V gene.